This TCR beta chain was sequenced in a study of blood T cells in healthy people across ages. Through a sample-barcoded 5' primer and a J-beta primer mix, a second PCR was run for roughly 6 to 12 cycles. Every single cDNA molecule received a tag from a template-switch adaptor with 12 random nucleotides. Each CDR3 protein gets one entry after TCRdb re-called the 5' RACE reads with MiXCR. The table has about 650,000 distinct CDR3 sequences, about 34% seen once. This receptor was identified in a woman of 80 years or more in good health. Input material: blood.

The CDR3 region is CASSPGQTYYGYTF. The CDR3 coding sequence is TGTGCCAGCAGCCCCGGACAGACCTACTATGGCTACACCTTC. The V and J genes are TRBV28 and TRBJ1-2; maybe TRBD1 (6 bases). Per the germline V gene, CDR1 is MDHEN and CDR2 is SYDVKM. The CDR3 covers 14 residues. V was pared by 6 bases and J by 3 bases, with 14 bases between.